The 23 T cell receptor beta chains given below trace back to one sample, sequenced in a study of T cells in Graves' hyperthyroidism and ophthalmopathy. There were TCR beta CDR3 regions amplified from RNA transcripts. The primer set for the first-round RT-PCR of the TCR CDR3 was HTBI. TCRdb itself ran the multiplex PCR reads through MiXCR, one entry per CDR3 protein. The sample consists of hundreds of thousands of distinct CDR3 sequences, 12% to 15% of them appearing once. Source material: blood. The source of these receptors is a woman under 30 with Graves' hyperthyroidism.

Of note for this clonotype: Since a much larger clone is just one base distant, this may be a read error. This rearrangement joins TRBV27 to TRBJ1-2; D unclear. The CDR3 extends over 16 amino acids. Germline CDR1 reads MNHEY; CDR2 reads SMNVEV (reference sequence). Trimming stripped 8 bases from V and 1 base from J, with 20 bases between. The CDR3 is CASSYPDGCFNYGYTF. CDR3 DNA sequence: TGTGCCAGCTCCTACCCGGACGGGTGTTTTAACTATGGCTACACCTTC.

This clonotype was counted ten times or more. This rearrangement joins TRBV12-3 or TRBV12-4 to TRBJ1-1; the D gene is possibly TRBD1 (5 bases). This CDR3 spans 13 amino acids. Trimming pared 6 bases from V and 1 base from J, leaving 9 bases between. CDR3 residues: CASSFQGNTEAFF. CDR3 bases: TGTGCCAGCAGCTTTCAGGGGAACACTGAAGCTTTCTTT.

This clonotype came up many times. The chain uses TRBV20-1 and TRBJ2-5, with D unclear. Looked up from germline, CDR1 is DFQATT and CDR2 is SNEGSKA (reference sequence). The CDR3 runs to 10 residues. The V and J ends lost 4 bases and 6 bases respectively, with 6 bases between them. The CDR3 nucleotides read TGCAGTGCTAAAGCGCAGACCCAGTACTTC. It is translated as CSAKAQTQYF.

This clonotype was seen at least ten times. The chain carries TRBV2 and TRBJ2-7; D ambiguous. CDR3 length: 11 residues. Trimming stripped 4 bases from V and 6 bases from J, with 7 bases between. Germline CDR1 SNHLY, CDR2 FYNNEI. CDR3 coding DNA: TGTGCCAGCAGTGGAGACTCCGAGCAGTACTTC. Its translation is CASSGDSEQYF.

This clonotype was seen only a few times. The chain has TRBV9 and TRBJ2-1; no definite D call. The V gene lost 7 bases and the J gene lost 3 bases, with 17 bases spanning the gap. The V gene's germline CDR1 is SGDLS and CDR2 YYNGEE. The CDR3 is 15 amino acids. DNA of the CDR3: TGTGCCAGCGCTCCCTATGCGGAACGCTACAATGAGCAGTTCTTC. This gives the protein CASAPYAERYNEQFF.

The chain is built from TRBV29-1 and TRBJ2-7; D not resolved. CDR3 length: 12 amino acids. The germline V gene encodes CDR1 SQVTM and CDR2 ANQGSEA. The V end lost 0 bases, the J end lost 5 bases, and 8 bases lay between the germline ends. The CDR3 region has the DNA TGCAGCGTTGAAGATAAGACGGACGAGCAGTACTTC. Translated, it gives CSVEDKTDEQYF.

This clonotype has only a few counts. This rearrangement joins TRBV6-1 to TRBJ2-7; either TRBD1 or TRBD2 may supply D (5 bases each). This CDR3 region has 18 residues. V was cut by 7 bases and J by 0 bases, with 25 bases left in between. Germline-derived CDR1 and CDR2 are MNHNS and SASEGT. The CDR3 spells CASMGPDGGGGFSYEQYF. Written as DNA, the CDR3 is TGTGCCAGCATGGGGCCTGACGGAGGCGGAGGCTTCTCCTACGAGCAGTACTTC.

Ten or more counts support this clonotype. The chain carries TRBV6-2 or TRBV6-3 and TRBJ2-7; the match to TRBD1 covers 12 bases. Germline CDR1 and CDR2: MNHEY and SVGEGT. V lost 5 bases and J lost 7; bases outside the gene matches: 9. The CDR3 consists of 15 residues. CDR3 sequence: CASSPTGTGGWEQYF. The CDR3 DNA reads as TGTGCCAGCAGTCCCACCGGGACAGGGGGCTGGGAGCAGTACTTC.

At least ten counts were recorded for this clonotype. The chain recombines TRBV5-5 with TRBJ2-3; TRBD2 is a possible D gene (6 bases). Between the trimmed V and J ends, which lost 2 bases and 9 bases, there was a span of 16 bases. The CDR3 contains 14 residues. The germline CDR1 and CDR2 sequences are SGHKS and YYEKEE (reference sequence). This chain's CDR3 is CASSFSGQPQTQYF. In DNA, the CDR3 is TGTGCCAGCAGCTTTAGCGGTCAACCTCAAACGCAGTATTTT.

In its sample, this clonotype was seen many times. The CDR3 DNA reads TGTGCCAGCACCCCCGGACTAGCGGGGTACGAGCAGTACTTC. It translates to CASTPGLAGYEQYF. The V gene is TRBV12-3 or TRBV12-4, the J gene TRBJ2-7; TRBD2 matches at 12 bases. V lost 7 bases and J lost 4; bases outside the gene matches: 5. CDR3 size: 14 residues.

This clonotype came up many times. The chain carries TRBV27 and TRBJ2-7; 7 positions match TRBD1. V shed 6 bases and J 6 bases; nucleotides not matched to a gene: 5. The CDR3 is made up of 12 amino acids. Germline V gene lookup returns CDR1 MNHEY and CDR2 SMNVEV (reference sequence). The CDR3 DNA sequence: TGTGCCAGCAGCGGACAGGCGGCCGAGCAGTACTTC. This sequence encodes CASSGQAAEQYF.

About this clonotype itself: This may stem from a read error, because a much larger clone lies one nucleotide away. The V call is TRBV7-9, the J call TRBJ1-1; D may be TRBD1 (6 bases). CDR3 length: 15 residues. Germline loops: CDR1 SEHNR, CDR2 FQNEAQ (reference sequence). This CDR3 reads CACSSDADRNTEAFF. CDR3 sequence (DNA): TGTGCCTGCAGCTCAGATGCGGACAGGAACACTGAAGCTTTCTTT.

In its sample, this clonotype was seen many times. V usage is TRBV29-1 and J usage is TRBJ2-5; 9 bases map to TRBD1. Trimming at V came to 0 bases and at J to 5 bases, leaving 7 bases not matched to a gene. Germline V gene data show CDR1 as SQVTM and CDR2 as ANQGSEA. The CDR3 spans 15 residues. The CDR3 protein is CSVEDRGQGGETQYF. CDR3 nucleotide sequence: TGCAGCGTTGAAGATAGGGGACAGGGCGGCGAGACCCAGTACTTC.

The chain has TRBV20-1 and TRBJ1-5, with 8 nucleotides matching TRBD1. The germline V gene has CDR1 DFQATT and CDR2 SNEGSKA (reference sequence). The V segment lost 5 bases and the J segment 6 bases; nucleotides outside the gene matches: 12. The CDR3 runs 15 residues. The DNA of the CDR3 is TGCAGTGCTGGCCCAGGGGGCGCGGTGATTCAGCCCCAGCATTTT. Translating gives CSAGPGGAVIQPQHF.

This clonotype was counted only a few times. The rearrangement links TRBV24-1 to TRBJ2-1; D perhaps matches TRBD1 (6 bases). CDR1 is KGHDR and CDR2 is SFDVKD in the germline V gene. The CDR3 is 13 residues long. V was clipped by 4 bases and J by 11 bases, with 14 bases between them. The CDR3 DNA reads as TGTGCCACCAGTGAACCTACCGGGACACAGCAGTTCTTC. Its protein is CATSEPTGTQQFF.

V usage is TRBV20-1 and J usage is TRBJ1-5; no clear D gene. This CDR3 spans 15 amino acids. The V end lost 0 bases, the J end lost 5 bases, and 14 bases lay between the germline ends. Germline V gives CDR1 DFQATT, CDR2 SNEGSKA (reference sequence). The CDR3: CSARDYRAGHQPQHF. The CDR3 nucleotides read TGCAGTGCTAGAGATTACAGAGCCGGTCATCAGCCCCAGCATTTT.

The sample holds many counts of this clonotype. The chain links TRBV7-9 to TRBJ2-3; perhaps TRBD2 as D (6 bases). CDR1 is SEHNR and CDR2 is FQNEAQ in the germline V gene (reference sequence). CDR3 length: 18 residues. V dropped 5 bases and J dropped 4 bases, with 25 bases sitting between them. CDR3 in amino acids: CASSTTISSAQAADTQYF. CDR3 bases: TGTGCCAGCAGCACGACCATCTCTAGCGCCCAAGCTGCAGATACGCAGTATTTT.

This clonotype was counted ten times or more. The genes are TRBV11-3 and TRBJ2-3; tentative D call: TRBD2 (6 bases). V was trimmed by 4 bases and J by 6 bases, leaving 20 bases between them. The CDR3 extends over 16 amino acids. Germline CDR1 is SGHNT and CDR2 is YENEEA. CDR3 in amino acids: CASSSIWAGTRDTQYF. The CDR3, as DNA: TGTGCCAGCAGCTCGATCTGGGCGGGGACGCGGGATACGCAGTATTTT.

This sequence joins TRBV6-1 and TRBJ2-1; D is perhaps TRBD2 (6 bases). This CDR3 is built from 19 residues. Trimming shortened V by 5 bases and J by 4 bases, and 27 bases separated the two germline ends. Germline values: CDR1 MNHNS, CDR2 SASEGT. CDR3 sequence (DNA): TGTGCCAGCAGTCCCGTTTTAGGATACGGGACTGAAATATACAATGAGCAGTTCTTC. It specifies CASSPVLGYGTEIYNEQFF.

The V call is TRBV5-6, the J call TRBJ2-3; tentative D call: TRBD1 (7 bases). The CDR3 is made up of 16 amino acids. Germline V gene data show CDR1 as SGHDT and CDR2 as YYEEEE. V was cut by 0 bases and J by 3 bases, with 14 bases left in between. The CDR3 DNA reads as TGTGCCAGCAGCTTGGGCGGGACAGCGAGTACAGATACGCAGTATTTT. Translating gives CASSLGGTASTDTQYF.

V and J are TRBV7-6 and TRBJ2-1, with 9 bases fitting TRBD2. V lost 1 base, J lost 9 bases, and 16 bases stayed unmatched. The CDR3 spans 18 residues. CDR1 and CDR2 from the germline V gene are SGHVS and FNYEAQ. In DNA form, the CDR3 reads TGTGCCAGCAGCTTAGGGCTAGCGGGACAGAACCGCCTTGGTGAGCAGTTCTTC. Protein sequence: CASSLGLAGQNRLGEQFF.

In its sample, this clonotype was seen many times. The chain uses TRBV2 and TRBJ1-1; D is unclear. Looked up from germline, CDR1 is SNHLY and CDR2 is FYNNEI. The CDR3 sequence is 15 residues long. V was pared by 5 bases and J by 0 bases, with 13 bases between. CDR3 nucleotides: TGTGCCAGCAGTCCGGACCTTTTCATGAACACTGAAGCTTTCTTT. It codes for CASSPDLFMNTEAFF.

This clonotype was detected ten times or more. CDR3 in amino acids: CASSDSGWTYEQYF. The CDR3 bases are TGTGCCAGCAGTGATTCAGGGTGGACCTACGAGCAGTACTTC. This sequence joins TRBV2 and TRBJ2-7; the D gene is possibly TRBD1 (5 bases). With 3 bases removed from V and 2 bases from J, the gap between germline ends came to 11 bases. The CDR3 length is 14 residues. In germline, CDR1 is SNHLY, CDR2 FYNNEI.